What follows are 23 T cell receptor beta chains derived from one specimen sequenced in a study of T cell repertoires in cytomegalovirus infection. TCRdb independently ran MiXCR on the reads; one entry per CDR3 protein. This table has 150,000 to 190,000 distinct CDR3 sequences, about a quarter appearing once. The sample was PBMCs. All receptors derive from a human donor in good health (CMV status not recorded). Some clones in this sample may be carry-over from other donors' samples.

The chain carries TRBV28 and TRBJ2-7, with D maybe TRBD2 (5 bases). Germline V gene data show CDR1 as MDHEN and CDR2 as SYDVKM. The ends were cut back, 3 bases at V and 3 bases at J, with 12 bases in the middle. The length of the CDR3 is 14 residues. CDR3 DNA: TGTGCCAGCAGTTTGCGGATTCGGGGCTACGAGCAGTACTTC. Its translation: CASSLRIRGYEQYF. Based on the CDR3 plus reference TRBV28 and TRBJ2-7, the full variable domain is DVKVTQSSRYLVKRTGEKVFLECVQDMDHENMFWYRQDPGLGLRLIYFSYDVKMKEKGDIPEGYSVSREKKERFSLILESASTNQTSMYLCASSLRIRGYEQYFGPGTRLTVT.

V is TRBV20-1 and J is TRBJ1-5; D gene uncertain. V lost 0 bases, J lost 0 bases, and 6 bases lay in between. CDR1 and CDR2 from the germline V gene are DFQATT and SNEGSKA (reference sequence). CDR3 size: 14 residues. The CDR3 loop is CSAREPNSNQPQHF. CDR3 DNA: TGCAGTGCTAGAGAGCCGAATAGCAATCAGCCCCAGCATTTT.

The chain uses TRBV15 and TRBJ2-4, with D possibly being TRBD1 (6 bases). Trimming stripped 4 bases from V and 1 base from J, with 11 bases between. The germline CDR1 and CDR2 sequences are LNHNV and YYDKDF (reference sequence). The CDR3 runs 15 residues. The CDR3 nucleotides are TGTGCCACCAGCAAGCAGCAGGGGGCCAAAAACATTCAGTACTTC. It yields the protein CATSKQQGAKNIQYF.

Ten or more counts support this clonotype. This rearrangement joins TRBV7-8 to TRBJ2-3; 9 nucleotides line up with TRBD1. This CDR3 spans 15 amino acids. Trimming removed 2 bases from V and 3 bases from J; junction bases left unmatched: 3. Germline values: CDR1 SGHVS, CDR2 FQNEAQ. The CDR3 loop is CASSLWDRATDTQYF. CDR3 coding DNA: TGTGCCAGCAGCTTATGGGACAGGGCGACAGATACGCAGTATTTT.

This clonotype has a count of ten or more. The CDR3 nucleotides read TGTGCCAGCAGCTTATACAGGATAGACGAGCAGTACTTC. Protein sequence: CASSLYRIDEQYF. The gene calls are TRBV7-2 and TRBJ2-7, with a tentative D call TRBD1 (5 bases). The CDR3 is 13 residues long. From germline, CDR1 is SGHTA and CDR2 FQGNSA. V was shortened by 2 bases and J by 5 bases, with 10 bases between the two germline ends.

The table lists this clonotype with a few counts. The V and J genes are TRBV6-6 and TRBJ1-5; 9 bases agree with TRBD1. From germline, CDR1 is MNHNY and CDR2 SVGAGI (reference sequence). The length of the CDR3 is 17 residues. Trimming cost V 0 bases and J 6 bases; bases outside gene matches: 9. The chain's CDR3 is CASSYSGAGQGIQPQHF. CDR3 nucleotides: TGTGCCAGCAGTTACTCAGGCGCCGGACAGGGGATTCAGCCCCAGCATTTT.

This clonotype was observed at least ten times. The CDR3, as DNA: TGTGCCAGCAGCTTATCTGTTCAGGGAAGCACAGATACGCAGTATTTT. Its translation: CASSLSVQGSTDTQYF. The chain carries TRBV7-2 and TRBJ2-3; D possibly corresponds to TRBD1 (5 bases). Trimming shortened V by 2 bases and J by 0 bases, and 12 bases separated the two germline ends. The germline gives CDR1 SGHTA, CDR2 FQGNSA. The CDR3 is made up of 16 amino acids.

This rearrangement joins TRBV5-4 to TRBJ2-7; 9 bases fit TRBD1. Germline CDR1 and CDR2: SGHNT and YYREEE (reference sequence). The CDR3 has 14 amino acids. Trimming cost V 3 bases and J 3 bases; bases outside gene matches: 4. The CDR3 sequence is CASSSGTGIYEQYF. DNA of the CDR3: TGTGCCAGCAGCTCCGGGACAGGGATCTACGAGCAGTACTTC.

The V and J genes are TRBV6-2 or TRBV6-3 and TRBJ2-5; 8 nucleotides agree with TRBD2. Losses at the gene ends were 8 bases for V and 6 bases for J; bases not matched to a gene: 5. The CDR3 runs to 12 residues. Germline CDR1 reads MNHEY; CDR2 reads SVGEGT. As DNA, the CDR3 is TGTGCCAGCTCAGTAGCGGGACAGACCCAGTACTTC. It encodes CASSVAGQTQYF.

There are many counts of this clonotype. V usage is TRBV5-6 and J usage is TRBJ1-2, with D uncertain. Germline values: CDR1 SGHDT, CDR2 YYEEEE. Trimming took 0 bases from V and 6 from J, leaving 12 bases between them. The CDR3 runs 14 residues. As DNA, the CDR3 is TGTGCCAGCAGCTTGGAACTCTTAGCCCATGGCTACACCTTC. Protein: CASSLELLAHGYTF. Full variable domain (outside the CDR3, taken from reference TRBV5-6 and TRBJ1-2): DAGVTQSPTHLIKTRGQQVTLRCSPKSGHDTVSWYQQALGQGPQFIFQYYEEEERQRGNFPDRFSGHQFPNYSSELNVNALLLGDSALYLCASSLELLAHGYTFGSGTRLTVV.

V and J are TRBV20-1 and TRBJ2-7; 9 bases fit TRBD1. Germline CDR1 DFQATT, CDR2 SNEGSKA (reference sequence). The CDR3 totals 14 residues. V shed 3 bases and J 1 base; nucleotides not matched to a gene: 4. The CDR3 reads CSASQGTGSYEQYF. For the CDR3, the DNA is TGCAGTGCTAGTCAAGGGACAGGGTCCTACGAGCAGTACTTC.

In its sample, this clonotype was seen many times. V is TRBV7-2 and J is TRBJ2-1, with D perhaps matching TRBD2 (6 bases). The CDR3 covers 14 residues. Germline V lookup: CDR1 SGHTA, CDR2 FQGNSA. Trimming removed 1 base at V and 9 bases at J, with 13 bases between. The CDR3 here is CASSLVGLGGEQFF. The CDR3 region has the DNA TGTGCCAGCAGCTTAGTAGGTCTGGGAGGTGAGCAGTTCTTC.

The chain is built from TRBV20-1 and TRBJ2-1; 8 positions match TRBD2. CDR3 length equals 16 residues. Germline-derived CDR1 and CDR2 are DFQATT and SNEGSKA (reference sequence). After removal of 3 bases from V and 6 bases from J, the junction contained 13 bases not matched to a gene. The CDR3 loop is CSARPQPSGSGNEQFF. As DNA, the CDR3 is TGCAGTGCTAGGCCTCAGCCCAGCGGGAGCGGCAATGAGCAGTTCTTC.

This sequence joins TRBV30 and TRBJ1-5; 7 nucleotides line up with TRBD1. Germline lookup yields CDR1 GTSNPN and CDR2 SVGIG (reference sequence). The ends lost 0 bases at V and 0 bases at J; junction bases unmatched: 8. The CDR3 has 17 amino acids. In DNA, the CDR3 is TGTGCCTGGAGTGTGGGACAGATGGCCTATAGCAATCAGCCCCAGCATTTT. Encoded protein: CAWSVGQMAYSNQPQHF.

At least ten counts were recorded for this clonotype. The genes are TRBV12-3 or TRBV12-4 and TRBJ1-5; D not certain. The germline V and J ends were trimmed by 7 bases and 3 bases, with 10 bases remaining between them. The CDR3 consists of 13 residues. The CDR3 loop is CASTSGSNQPQHF. The CDR3 nucleotides read TGTGCCAGCACCTCGGGGTCCAATCAGCCCCAGCATTTT.

This clonotype has only a few counts. The rearrangement uses TRBV28 and TRBJ1-5; 9 bases line up with TRBD1. Germline CDR1 MDHEN, CDR2 SYDVKM. With 3 bases clipped from V and 6 bases from J, the junction kept 6 bases outside the gene matches. The CDR3 spans 15 residues. CDR3 bases: TGTGCCAGCAGTTTTCCGGGACAGGGTTCTCAGCCCCAGCATTTT. Translating gives CASSFPGQGSQPQHF.

This clonotype was counted only a few times. The chain couples TRBV15 to TRBJ1-2; D possibly corresponds to TRBD1 (6 bases). The CDR3 is made up of 14 amino acids. V lost 0 bases to trimming and J lost 13 bases, with 18 bases between them. The germline gives CDR1 LNHNV, CDR2 YYDKDF (reference sequence). The CDR3 is CATSRDMGGDTGTF. The CDR3, as DNA: TGTGCCACCAGCAGAGATATGGGGGGGGACACAGGCACCTTC.

This clonotype was counted only a few times. The rearrangement links TRBV4-1 to TRBJ2-4, with D possibly matching TRBD2 (5 bases). The CDR3 length is 17 residues. The V gene lost 0 bases and the J gene lost 0 bases, with 12 bases spanning the gap. CDR1 is MGHRA and CDR2 is YSYEKL in the germline V gene. CDR3 DNA sequence: TGCGCCAGCAGCCAAGAGGGAGAAGTTCTAGCCAAAAACATTCAGTACTTC. Protein sequence: CASSQEGEVLAKNIQYF.

This rearrangement joins TRBV5-1 to TRBJ2-7, with 12 bases that match TRBD2. CDR1 and CDR2 (germline): SGHRS, YFSETQ. The CDR3 consists of 16 residues. V shed 1 base, J shed 5 bases, and the junction held 7 bases outside the gene matches. The CDR3 nucleotides are TGCGCCAGCAGCTTGCCCTTGACTAGCGGGGGAAACGAGCAGTACTTC. Amino acids: CASSLPLTSGGNEQYF.

This clonotype was detected many times. This sequence joins TRBV7-2 and TRBJ2-1; D unclear. Germline V lookup: CDR1 SGHTA, CDR2 FQGNSA. This CDR3 region has 14 residues. V was shortened by 3 bases and J by 0 bases, with 6 bases between the two germline ends. Here the CDR3 reads CASSFSSSYNEQFF. Here the CDR3 DNA reads TGTGCCAGCAGCTTTTCGAGCTCCTACAATGAGCAGTTCTTC. Variable domain in full (rest from reference TRBV7-2 and TRBJ2-1): GAGVSQSPSNKVTEKGKDVELRCDPISGHTALYWYRQSLGQGLEFLIYFQGNSAPDKSGLPSDRFSAERTGGSVSTLTIQRTQQEDSAVYLCASSFSSSYNEQFFGPGTRLTVL.

Many counts were recorded for this clonotype. Compared with germline, one end of the junction differs, possibly owing to a read error. The chain recombines TRBV7-7 with TRBJ1-1; D remains ambiguous. Germline lookup yields CDR1 SSHAT and CDR2 FNYEAQ (reference sequence). The CDR3 has 13 amino acids. The CDR3: CASSLGPFTEAFF. CDR3 nucleotides: TGTGCTAGCAGCTTAGGACCCTTCACTGAAGCTTTCTTT. The complete variable domain, with remaining parts taken from reference TRBV7-7 and TRBJ1-1, reads GAGVSQSPRYKVTKRGQDVTLRCDPISSHATLYWYQQALGQGPEFLTYFNYEAQPDKSGLPSDRFSAERPEGSISTLTIQRTEQRDSAMYRCASSLGPFTEAFFGQGTRLTVV.

The genes are TRBV15 and TRBJ2-5, with D hard to call. The CDR3 is made up of 15 amino acids. Trimming cost V 5 bases and J 4 bases, with 17 bases left between them. Germline values: CDR1 LNHNV, CDR2 YYDKDF (reference sequence). CDR3 DNA sequence: TGTGCCACCAGCTACCGAAGTGGGGTATTAGAGACCCAGTACTTC. Its protein is CATSYRSGVLETQYF.

This chain uses TRBV7-8 with TRBJ2-5; the match to TRBD2 covers 7 bases. The CDR3 consists of 16 residues. Trimming cost V 4 bases and J 0 bases; bases outside gene matches: 8. CDR1 is SGHVS and CDR2 is FQNEAQ in the germline V gene. CDR3 DNA: TGTGCCAGCAGCTGGTCGCTAGCGGAACACCAAGAGACCCAGTACTTC. Translated, it gives CASSWSLAEHQETQYF.